These 9 T cell receptor beta chains came from one sample sequenced in a study of blood T cell repertoires in COVID-19. Sequencing was performed with immunoSEQ multiplex PCR; in TCRdb, only in-frame clones are kept and a portion is missing. The sample includes about 200,000 clones, about 84% seen only once; the top ten take approximately 7.9%. Sequenced: peripheral blood. These receptors all come from an elderly woman with acute or convalescent COVID-19.

This clone has only a few counts. J is TRBJ2-7 and V is TRBV7-9; 12 nucleotides match TRBD2. Germline lookup yields CDR1 SEHNR and CDR2 FQNEAQ (reference sequence). The CDR3 consists of 18 residues. The V gene end was trimmed by 2 bases and the J gene end by 2 bases; junction bases not matched to a gene: 10. Here the CDR3 reads CASSLFPPGLAGPYEQYF. As DNA, the CDR3 is TGTGCCAGCAGCTTATTCCCCCCAGGACTAGCGGGACCCTACGAGCAGTACTTC.

The gene calls are TRBV6-1 and TRBJ1-1; tentatively, D is TRBD1 (5 bases). V gave up 6 bases and J gave up 7 bases, with 12 bases separating them. There are 12 residues in the CDR3. Per germline, CDR1 MNHNS and CDR2 SASEGT. As DNA, the CDR3 is TGTGCCAGCAGGACCGACAGAAATGAAGCTTTCTTT. This sequence encodes CASRTDRNEAFF.

The CDR3 DNA sequence: TGTGCCACCAAGCAGGGGGGCAGGGGGCTTGGAGAGACCCAGTACTTC. This codes for CATKQGGRGLGETQYF. The chain combines TRBV25-1 with TRBJ2-5; TRBD1 agrees at 8 bases. Germline-derived CDR1 and CDR2 are MGHDK and SYGVNS. V shed 10 bases and J 4 bases; nucleotides not matched to a gene: 17. The CDR3 extends over 16 amino acids.

The chain combines TRBV25-1 with TRBJ2-2; D gene unclear. Germline values: CDR1 MGHDK, CDR2 SYGVNS. Trimming removed 8 bases at V and 4 bases at J, with 11 bases between. The CDR3 consists of 13 residues. The CDR3 loop reads CASGSEVTGELFF. CDR3 DNA: TGTGCCAGCGGCTCTGAAGTCACCGGGGAGCTGTTTTTT.

The table lists this clone with a count of one. The V call is TRBV5-6, the J call TRBJ2-2; D is perhaps TRBD2 (6 bases). Trimming removed 3 bases from V and 4 bases from J, with 19 bases in between. CDR3 length: 17 amino acids. Looked up from germline, CDR1 is SGHDT and CDR2 is YYEEEE. CDR3 sequence reads: CASSSPSQRAATGELFF. Here the CDR3 DNA reads TGTGCCAGCAGCTCCCCGTCGCAGCGGGCAGCCACCGGGGAGCTGTTTTTT.

V usage is TRBV19 and J usage is TRBJ2-1, with 7 nucleotides matching TRBD2. The germline V gene encodes CDR1 LNHDA and CDR2 SQIVND (reference sequence). J lost 5 bases, V lost 3 bases, and 7 bases had no gene match. The CDR3 spans 15 residues. The DNA of the CDR3 is TGTGCCAGTAGTATTTTACTAAGCGGGAACAATGAGCAGTTCTTC. It yields the protein CASSILLSGNNEQFF. The full variable domain, in which reference TRBV19 and TRBJ2-1 provide the parts outside the CDR3, is DGGITQSPKYLFRKEGQNVTLSCEQNLNHDAMYWYRQDPGQGLRLIYYSQIVNDFQKGDIAEGYSVSREKKESFPLTVTSAQKNPTAFYLCASSILLSGNNEQFFGPGTRLTVL.

The chain employs TRBV9 and TRBJ2-7; 7 nucleotides align to TRBD1. Losses at the gene ends were 0 bases for V and 4 bases for J; bases not matched to a gene: 7. This CDR3 region has 15 residues. CDR1 is SGDLS, CDR2 YYNGEE, per germline. The CDR3 DNA sequence: TGTGCCAGCAGCGTAGCGACAGGGAGTGCTTACGAGCAGTACTTC. It is translated as CASSVATGSAYEQYF.

The gene calls are TRBV5-1 and TRBJ2-1; TRBD2 matches at 10 bases. V shed 0 bases, J shed 0 bases, and the junction held 9 bases outside the gene matches. The CDR3 length is 19 residues. CDR1 is SGHRS, CDR2 YFSETQ, per germline. CDR3 DNA: TGCGCCAGCAGCTTGGCCGGGACTAGCGTTTCGAGCTCCTACAATGAGCAGTTCTTC. This encodes CASSLAGTSVSSSYNEQFF.

V gene TRBV14 combines with J gene TRBJ2-3; possibly TRBD1 for D (5 bases). Trimming pared 1 base from V and 2 bases from J, leaving 10 bases between. CDR1 and CDR2 from the germline V gene are SGHDN and FVKESK. This CDR3 spans 15 amino acids. The CDR3 DNA reads TGTGCCAGCAGCCAAGGGACACCCCTCACAGATACGCAGTATTTT. Amino acid sequence: CASSQGTPLTDTQYF. The full variable domain, with the rest looked up from reference TRBV14 and TRBJ2-3, is EAGVTQFPSHSVIEKGQTVTLRCDPISGHDNLYWYRRVMGKEIKFLLHFVKESKQDESGMPNNRFLAERTGGTYSTLKVQPAELEDSGVYFCASSQGTPLTDTQYFGPGTRLTVL.